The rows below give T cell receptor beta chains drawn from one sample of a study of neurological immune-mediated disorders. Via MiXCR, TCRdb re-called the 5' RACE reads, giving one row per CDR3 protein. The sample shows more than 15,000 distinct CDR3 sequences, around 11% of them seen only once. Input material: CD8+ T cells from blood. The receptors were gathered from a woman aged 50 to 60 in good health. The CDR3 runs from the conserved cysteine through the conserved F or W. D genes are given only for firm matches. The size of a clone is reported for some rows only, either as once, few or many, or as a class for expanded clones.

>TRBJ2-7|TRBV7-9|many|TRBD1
TGTGCCAGCAGTCCCGGGACAGGCTCCTACGAGCAGTACTTC
CASSPGTGSYEQYF
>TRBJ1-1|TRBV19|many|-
TGTGCCAGTAGTAGCAGGAACACTGAAGCTTTCTTT
CASSSRNTEAFF
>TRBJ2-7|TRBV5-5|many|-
TGTGCCAGCACCGGACCGGGACTTTCTTTCTACGAGCAGTACTTC
CASTGPGLSFYEQYF
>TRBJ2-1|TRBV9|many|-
TGTGCCAGCAGCGTAGGGAGGGGGGGCTTCAATGAGCAGTTCTTC
CASSVGRGGFNEQFF
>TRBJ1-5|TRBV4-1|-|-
TGCGCCAGCAGACCCACAGGGAGCAATCAGCCCCAGCATTTT
CASRPTGSNQPQHF
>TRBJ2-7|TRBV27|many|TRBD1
TGTGCCAGCAGTTCCTCTTTGGGACAGAGCTCCTACGAGCAGTACTTC
CASSSSLGQSSYEQYF
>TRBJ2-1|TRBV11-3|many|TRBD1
TGTGCCAGCAGTTACGGGACAGGGGTCGATGAGCAGTTCTTC
CASSYGTGVDEQFF
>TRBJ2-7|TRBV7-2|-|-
TGTGCCAGCAGCTTAATTAGAGGTACTTTAGTCTACGAGCAGTACTTC
CASSLIRGTLVYEQYF
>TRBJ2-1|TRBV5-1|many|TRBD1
TGCGCCAGCAGCTTCGACAGGGGTGATGGGGATGAGCAGTTCTTC
CASSFDRGDGDEQFF
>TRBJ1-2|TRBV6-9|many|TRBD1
TGTGCCAGCAGTTCGAAGGACAGGGCCTACTATGGCTACACCTTC
CASSSKDRAYYGYTF
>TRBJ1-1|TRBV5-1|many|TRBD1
TGCGCCAGCAGTTATGTCCCGGGACAGGAGTTGGATTTCTTT
CASSYVPGQELDFF
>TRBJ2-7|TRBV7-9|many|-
TGTGCCAGCAGCCCCCCGCCGGGGGTCTACGAGCAGTACTTC
CASSPPPGVYEQYF
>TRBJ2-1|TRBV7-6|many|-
TGTGCCAGCAGCTTAGACTCGGTCGGTGCCGCCTACAATGAGCAGTTCTTC
CASSLDSVGAAYNEQFF
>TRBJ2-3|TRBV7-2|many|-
TGTGCCAGCAGCCCCAGCACGGGGTCGGGAGATACGCAGTATTTT
CASSPSTGSGDTQYF
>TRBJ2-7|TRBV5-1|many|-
TGCGCCAGCAGCTTAGGCGCGGCCTACGAGCAGTACTTC
CASSLGAAYEQYF
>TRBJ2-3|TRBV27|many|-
TGTGCCAGCAGTCAGCGCACAGATACGCAGTATTTT
CASSQRTDTQYF
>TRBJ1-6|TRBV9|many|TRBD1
TGTGCCAGCAGCGTCAGACAGGGCGGCGATTCACCCCTCCACTTT
CASSVRQGGDSPLHF
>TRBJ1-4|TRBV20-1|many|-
TGCAGTGCAAGCCCCCCAGGAGACGAAAAACTGTTTTTT
CSASPPGDEKLFF
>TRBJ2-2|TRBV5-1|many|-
TGCGCCAGCAGCTTGGCGGGCGGCACCGGGGAGCTGTTTTTT
CASSLAGGTGELFF
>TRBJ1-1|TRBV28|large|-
TGTGCCAGCAGTATGCAGGGTTACACTGAAGCTTTCTTT
CASSMQGYTEAFF
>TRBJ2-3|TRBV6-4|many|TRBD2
TGTGCCAGCAGTGAATCTAGCGGCGGCACAGATACGCAGTATTTT
CASSESSGGTDTQYF
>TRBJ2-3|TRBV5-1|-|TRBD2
TGCGCCAGCAGCTCGGTGACTAGCGGGGGGGCATCAGATACGCAGTATTTT
CASSSVTSGGASDTQYF
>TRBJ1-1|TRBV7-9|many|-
TGTGCCAGCAGCTTAGTGGGGCAGTACACTGAAGCTTTCTTT
CASSLVGQYTEAFF
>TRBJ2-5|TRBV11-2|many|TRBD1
TGTGCCAGCAGCTTAGATCGGGACAGGGGTTTAAGGGAGACCCAGTACTTC
CASSLDRDRGLRETQYF
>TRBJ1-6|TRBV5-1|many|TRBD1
TGCGCCAGCAGCTTGGGGACAGGGGTTTCACCCCTCCACTTT
CASSLGTGVSPLHF
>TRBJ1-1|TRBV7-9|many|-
TGTGCCAGCAGCTCGGAGAACACTGAAGCTTTCTTT
CASSSENTEAFF
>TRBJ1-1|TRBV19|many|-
TGTGCCAGTAGCGATTTACGCTCACAGGGATGGAGCACTGAAGCTTTCTTT
CASSDLRSQGWSTEAFF
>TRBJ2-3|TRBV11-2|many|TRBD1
TGTGCCAGCAGCTACAGACAGGGGCTCACAGATACGCAGTATTTT
CASSYRQGLTDTQYF
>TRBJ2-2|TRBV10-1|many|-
TGCGCCAGCAGCTCCGCAACCCCGAACACCGGGGAGCTGTTTTTT
CASSSATPNTGELFF
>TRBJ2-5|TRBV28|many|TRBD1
TGTGCCAGCAGTTCCGGGACAGGGTGGTGGGCCCAGTACTTC
CASSSGTGWWAQYF
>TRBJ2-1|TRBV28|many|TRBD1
TGTGCCAGCAGTCCCAACTTGGGACAGGGAGACAATGAGCAGTTCTTC
CASSPNLGQGDNEQFF
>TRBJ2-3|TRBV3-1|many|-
TGTGCCAGCAGCCCTGGTAGGGTAGCGAAGTATTTT
CASSPGRVAKYF
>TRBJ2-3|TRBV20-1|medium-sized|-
TGCAGTGCCTCCGCGCCCCTGCGGACGGATACGCAGTATTTT
CSASAPLRTDTQYF
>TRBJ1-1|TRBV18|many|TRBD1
TGTGCCAGCTCACCACCCACAGGGGCCTCTGAAGCTTTCTTT
CASSPPTGASEAFF
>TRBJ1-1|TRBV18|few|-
TGTGCCAGCTCAACACGCTACACGCCGACAGCGAAGAACACTGAAGCTTTCTTT
CASSTRYTPTAKNTEAFF
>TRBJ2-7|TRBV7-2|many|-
TGTGCCAGCAGATTAAGGGACACCTCCTACGAGCAGTACTTC
CASRLRDTSYEQYF
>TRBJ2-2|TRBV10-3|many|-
TGTGCCATCAGGCCGGACCGTTTCACCGGGGAGCTGTTTTTT
CAIRPDRFTGELFF
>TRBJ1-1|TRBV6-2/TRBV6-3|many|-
TGTGCCAGCAGTTACTTTGCAGGGAACACTGAAGCTTTCTTT
CASSYFAGNTEAFF
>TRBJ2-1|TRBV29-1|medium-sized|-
TGCAGCGTTGAAATACGGAGCCCCTACAATGAGCAGTTCTTC
CSVEIRSPYNEQFF
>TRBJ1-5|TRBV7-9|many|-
TGTGCCAGCAGCTTAAACGGAGCAAATCAGCCCCAGCATTTT
CASSLNGANQPQHF
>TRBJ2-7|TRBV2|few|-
TGTGCCAGCAGTGAAGCCGCTCCTGGTGTGCAGTACTTC
CASSEAAPGVQYF
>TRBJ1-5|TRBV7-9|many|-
TGTGCCAGCAGCCCCGCGAATCAGCCCCAGCATTTT
CASSPANQPQHF